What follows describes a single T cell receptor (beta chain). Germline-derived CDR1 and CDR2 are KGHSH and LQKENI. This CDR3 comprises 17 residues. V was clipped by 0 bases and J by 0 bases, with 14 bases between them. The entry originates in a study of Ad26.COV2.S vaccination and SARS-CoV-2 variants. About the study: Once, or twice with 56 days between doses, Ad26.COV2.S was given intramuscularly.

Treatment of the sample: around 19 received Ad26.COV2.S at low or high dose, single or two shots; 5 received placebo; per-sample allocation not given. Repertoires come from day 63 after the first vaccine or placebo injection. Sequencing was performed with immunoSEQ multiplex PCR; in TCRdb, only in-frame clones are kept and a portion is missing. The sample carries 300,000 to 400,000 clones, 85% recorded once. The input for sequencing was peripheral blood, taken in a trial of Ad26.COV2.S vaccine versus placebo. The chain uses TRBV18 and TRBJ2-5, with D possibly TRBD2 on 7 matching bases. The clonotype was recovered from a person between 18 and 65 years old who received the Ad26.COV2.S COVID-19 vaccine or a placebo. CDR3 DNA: TGTGCCAGCTCACCACCGCGTGGGGAGGGGGACCAAGAGACCCAGTACTTC. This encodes CASSPPRGEGDQETQYF.